The subject of this entry is one T cell receptor (beta chain). The antigen this receptor binds is unknown. Base qualities were left out, and no much larger clone turns up one base away. The sample originates from a study of CD8+CD57+ T cells in acquired aplastic anemia (dated 2018 in TCRdb). With respect to the entire study: DNA extracted from sorted CD4+ and CD8+ cells had a mean of roughly 3 ug, with a range of roughly 0.2 to 27.4 ug. Mean read counts for healthy donor samples were 8.5 million to 10.8 million for CD4+ cells and around 11 million for CD8+ cells. Beyond this particular receptor, the publication reports: Patients and healthy controls showed no significant difference in CD8+ Simpson's diversity (P=0.060). About 29 CD8+ CDR3 sequences were found to be shared between patients and controls, but these sequences appeared to be highly expressed in patients and within the immunodominant clones of the patients.

In this study, sorted CD4+ and CD8+ T cells from the blood of healthy subjects and of severe aplastic anemia patients had their TCR repertoires deep-sequenced. Ficoll-Paque density gradient centrifugation was used to isolate peripheral blood mononuclear cells. Before DNA extraction, CD4+ and CD8+ T cells were sorted with FACS or magnetic beads. Genomic DNA was used as template for profiling of TCR beta VDJ combinations and CDR3 sequences. An Illumina HiSeq 2000 was the platform used for TCR repertoire sequencing. As for the authors' bioinformatics: TRBV/TRBJ rearrangement plots, CDR3 size and DJ length profiles, and Simpson's diversity index were used to evaluate the repertoires. The most abundant DNA sequence in the deep sequencing data was taken as the immunodominant clone. CDR3 amino acid sequences were screened for sharing across subjects and compared with published repertoires and the VDJdb database. Through fastp at Q25 and MiXCR, TCRdb rebuilt clones from the public reads, retaining in-frame beta chains. A single entry per CDR3 protein holds the most common genes and DNA from its merged rows. The V and J calls shown here were made by TCRdb, not taken from the authors' results. The sample table holds around 50,000 distinct CDR3 sequences, of which around 73% were seen once. 30% to 40% of the sample belongs to the ten largest clones.

The TCR sequence derives from a human donor in good health, serving as a control. Sequenced input: sorted CD4+, CD8+, or CD8+CD57+ T cells (not recorded which) from PBMCs.

The sequence in DNA is TGTGCCAGCAGCCCCCTGGGACAGAACTATGGCTACACCTTC. Translated, this is CASSPLGQNYGYTF. The rearranged chain carries TRBV7-9 and TRBJ1-2, with 7 bases in between that match TRBD1. The CDR3 spans 14 residues, from the cysteine through the phenylalanine. The DNA shown is the 42-base CDR3, in frame from base 1. The germline V gene (reference sequence) gives CDR1 as SEHNR and CDR2 as FQNEAQ. The junction shows trimming of 5 bases on V and 2 bases on J, and the gene matches do not reach 5 bases of it.